This T cell receptor beta chain is from a study of blood T cell repertoires in COVID-19. This CDR3 has 15 residues. Germline V gene lookup returns CDR1 MGHRA and CDR2 YSYEKL. The V end lost 0 bases, the J end lost 0 bases, and 8 bases lay between the germline ends. This table comes from immunoSEQ multiplex PCR, and its TCRdb copy is limited to in-frame clones, with some not included. The data contain more than 150,000 clones, 70% to 90% of them singletons. The receptor comes from a man aged 35 to 55 with active or convalescent COVID-19. The chain couples TRBV4-1 to TRBJ1-1; D uncertain. Sequencing was carried out using peripheral blood. The CDR3 DNA sequence: TGCGCCAGCAGCCAAGATGGTTGGCTGAACACTGAAGCTTTCTTT. It translates to CASSQDGWLNTEAFF.